Presented here are 21 T cell receptor beta chains from one specimen sequenced in a study of regulatory T cells in long-lasting Graves disease. The time point was: newly diagnosed GD, antithyroid drugs for less than 3 months. The TCR library was made from RNA extracted from PBMCs. To make TCR beta libraries, researchers used iRepertoire HTBI primers and Arm-PCR of CDR3 regions. TCRdb fed the multiplex PCR reads into MiXCR, producing one record per CDR3 protein. The sample lists roughly 220,000 distinct CDR3 sequences; around 16% were seen once. The sample was peripheral blood mononuclear cells (PBMCs), taken at new diagnosis, from a patient treated with antithyroid drugs. These receptors all come from a female donor with Graves disease.

This clonotype was detected ten times or more. V is TRBV6-5 and J is TRBJ1-5, with TRBD1 as a possible D gene (6 bases). Germline lookup yields CDR1 MNHEY and CDR2 SVGAGI. V was cut by 4 bases and J by 3 bases, with 13 bases left in between. This CDR3 region has 15 residues. Here the CDR3 reads CASSSLDRPNQPQHF. The CDR3 DNA sequence: TGTGCCAGCAGTTCGCTAGACAGGCCCAATCAGCCCCAGCATTTT.

DNA of the CDR3: TGTGCCACCAGTGAGGACGCCCCCACCGGGGAGCTGTTTTTT. It translates to CATSEDAPTGELFF. The rearrangement uses TRBV24-1 and TRBJ2-2, with D hard to call. CDR1 and CDR2 (germline): KGHDR, SFDVKD. V was pared by 4 bases and J by 4 bases, with 9 bases between. This CDR3 has 14 residues.

This clonotype has at least ten counts. The chain combines TRBV6-5 with TRBJ2-1; 8 positions match TRBD2. The CDR3 is 20 amino acids. Trimming took 2 bases from V and 3 from J; bases not matched to a gene: 18. Germline CDR1 is MNHEY and CDR2 is SVGAGI. The chain's CDR3 is CASSYLPGSSLAGYYNEQFF. The CDR3 bases are TGTGCCAGCAGTTACCTGCCTGGCTCTAGCTTAGCGGGATACTACAATGAGCAGTTCTTC.

Comments on this clonotype: Just one base apart from a much larger clone, this may be a read error. The chain links TRBV20-1 to TRBJ1-5, with TRBD1 matching over 8 bases. From germline, CDR1 is DFQATT and CDR2 SNEGSKA (reference sequence). The CDR3 totals 16 residues. The V and J ends lost 3 bases and 7 bases, in that order; junction bases with no gene match: 14. The CDR3 loop is CSASEFWQGAGQPQHF. The CDR3 DNA sequence: TGCAGTGCTAGTGAGTTTTGGCAGGGGGCTGGCCAGCCCCAGCATTTT.

The sample holds many counts of this clonotype. The genes are TRBV24-1 and TRBJ2-5, with 14 bases fitting TRBD2. Per the germline V gene, CDR1 is KGHDR and CDR2 is SFDVKD. The CDR3 covers 17 residues. Trimming took 4 bases from V and 1 from J; bases not matched to a gene: 4. The CDR3 bases are TGTGCCACCAGTGACCCTGGGACTAGCGGGAGCCAAGAGACCCAGTACTTC. This gives the protein CATSDPGTSGSQETQYF.

There are many counts of this clonotype. The CDR3 sequence: CASSLATRDIQYF. The CDR3 region has the DNA TGTGCCAGCAGCCTAGCCACGCGGGACATTCAGTACTTC. The rearrangement uses TRBV11-2 and TRBJ2-4, with D perhaps matching TRBD2 (5 bases). Between the trimmed V and J ends, which lost 5 bases and 8 bases, there was a span of 13 bases. Germline-derived CDR1 and CDR2 are SGHAT and FQNNGV. This CDR3 is built from 13 residues. Full variable domain (outside the CDR3, taken from reference TRBV11-2 and TRBJ2-4): EAGVAQSPRYKIIEKRQSVAFWCNPISGHATLYWYQQILGQGPKLLIQFQNNGVVDDSQLPKDRFSAERLKGVDSTLKIQPAKLEDSAVYLCASSLATRDIQYFGAGTRLSVL.

V usage is TRBV19 and J usage is TRBJ2-3, with 7 bases aligning to TRBD1. The CDR3 consists of 15 residues. Germline CDR1 and CDR2: LNHDA and SQIVND (reference sequence). J lost 3 bases, V lost 5 bases, and 8 bases had no gene match. CDR3 sequence reads: CASSPGTVATDTQYF. Written as DNA, the CDR3 is TGTGCCAGTAGTCCCGGGACAGTAGCTACAGATACGCAGTATTTT.

This clonotype was counted at least ten times. The chain carries TRBV10-3 and TRBJ2-1; 9 bases align to TRBD1. Germline values: CDR1 ENHRY, CDR2 SYGVKD. CDR3 size: 16 residues. V gave up 0 bases and J gave up 5 bases; unmatched junction bases: 5. This chain's CDR3 is CAISESPGQGHNEQFF. CDR3 nucleotide sequence: TGTGCCATCAGTGAGTCTCCGGGACAGGGTCACAATGAGCAGTTCTTC.

This clonotype has just a few counts. The rearrangement joins TRBV7-6 to TRBJ2-5; 8 positions match TRBD2. V lost 5 bases and J lost 9; bases outside the gene matches: 5. CDR1 is SGHVS and CDR2 is FNYEAQ in the germline V gene. The CDR3 consists of 12 residues. DNA of the CDR3: TGTGCCAGCAGCCAGGGGCGGGAGGCCCAGTACTTC. Encoded protein: CASSQGREAQYF.

Ten or more counts support this clonotype. The rearrangement joins TRBV28 to TRBJ1-2; D unresolved. This CDR3 contains 12 residues. Deletions cut 6 bases from V and 4 bases from J, with 9 bases between. The V gene's germline CDR1 is MDHEN and CDR2 SYDVKM. CDR3 sequence: CASSLVGYGYTF. CDR3 DNA sequence: TGTGCCAGCAGCTTAGTCGGCTATGGCTACACCTTC.

This chain links TRBV9 with TRBJ2-3; 16 nucleotides line up with TRBD2. Germline CDR1 and CDR2: SGDLS and YYNGEE. V shed 0 bases and J 5 bases; nucleotides not matched to a gene: 9. This CDR3 comprises 19 residues. CDR3 DNA sequence: TGTGCCAGCAGCGTAGAGGGGACTAGCGGGAGGGCGTTCGGAGATACGCAGTATTTT. Translating gives CASSVEGTSGRAFGDTQYF.

This clonotype was counted ten times or more. V gene TRBV5-5 combines with J gene TRBJ1-2, with D maybe TRBD1 (6 bases). Germline V gives CDR1 SGHKS, CDR2 YYEKEE (reference sequence). The V gene lost 4 bases and the J gene lost 3 bases, with 13 bases spanning the gap. The CDR3 consists of 14 residues. CDR3 coding DNA: TGTGCCAGCAGCGGGGAGGGGGGATACTATGGCTACACCTTC. Its translation: CASSGEGGYYGYTF.

This clonotype was counted at least ten times. The chain joins TRBV6-2 or TRBV6-3 to TRBJ2-7, with 7 nucleotides matching TRBD2. Germline V CDR1 and CDR2: MNHEY, SVGEGT. The CDR3 is made up of 15 amino acids. With 8 bases clipped from V and 4 bases from J, the junction kept 14 bases outside the gene matches. The CDR3 reads CASSESGVGQYEQYF. As DNA, the CDR3 is TGTGCCAGCTCGGAGAGCGGGGTGGGCCAGTACGAGCAGTACTTC.

At least ten counts were recorded for this clonotype. V gene TRBV9 combines with J gene TRBJ1-3; tentative D call: TRBD1 (5 bases). Germline CDR1 is SGDLS and CDR2 is YYNGEE. The CDR3 is made up of 14 amino acids. V dropped 1 base and J dropped 11 bases, with 16 bases sitting between them. Here the CDR3 DNA reads TGTGCCAGCAGCGTAACTACAGGCGACGCACCCATATATTTT. This translates into CASSVTTGDAPIYF.

This clonotype was recorded at least ten times. This chain connects TRBV7-9 to TRBJ2-1; 8 bases are a match to TRBD2. V was clipped by 2 bases and J by 7 bases; unmatched bases: 7. The CDR3 runs to 15 residues. Germline CDR1 reads SEHNR; CDR2 reads FQNEAQ (reference sequence). CDR3 amino acids: CASSLSLAGLNEQFF. The DNA of the CDR3 is TGTGCCAGCAGCTTAAGCCTAGCGGGCCTTAATGAGCAGTTCTTC.

This clonotype was recorded many times. The chain carries TRBV2 and TRBJ2-4; D uncertain. The CDR3 loop spans 11 amino acids. Germline V gene data show CDR1 as SNHLY and CDR2 as FYNNEI. Deletions cut 6 bases from V and 7 bases from J, with 7 bases between. CDR3 DNA sequence: TGTGCCAGCAGCCCTCAGAACATTCAGTACTTC. Amino acid sequence: CASSPQNIQYF.

This clonotype showed up many times. The genes are TRBV19 and TRBJ1-4, with unresolved D. V was shortened by 7 bases and J by 4 bases, with 16 bases between the two germline ends. The CDR3 consists of 15 residues. Germline V gene sequence: CDR1 LNHDA, CDR2 SQIVND (reference sequence). The CDR3 nucleotides are TGTGCCAGTACCTCGGCGGTAGGCTTTAATGAAAAACTGTTTTTT. Its protein product is CASTSAVGFNEKLFF.

In its sample, this clonotype was seen once. V usage is TRBV29-1 and J usage is TRBJ1-2; 7 positions match TRBD1. This CDR3 region has 12 residues. CDR1 and CDR2 (germline): SQVTM, ANQGSEA. V lost 5 bases to trimming and J lost 6 bases; unmatched junction nucleotides: 6. The CDR3: CSVPGGRHGYTF. In nucleotides, the CDR3 is TGCAGCGTTCCAGGGGGTCGGCATGGCTACACCTTC.

This clonotype was observed a few times. A much larger clone sits a single nucleotide away, making a read error possible. The rearrangement uses TRBV5-4 and TRBJ2-5; TRBD1 aligns across 7 bases. The CDR3 contains 15 residues. Losses at the gene ends were 2 bases for V and 2 bases for J; bases not matched to a gene: 6. Germline V gene sequence: CDR1 SGHNT, CDR2 YYREEE (reference sequence). Here the CDR3 reads CASSFLVGQQETQYF. The CDR3 DNA follows: TGTGCCAGCAGCTTCCTGGTGGGACAGCAAGAGACCCAGTACTTC.

This clonotype was observed many times. The chain has TRBV6-2 or TRBV6-3 and TRBJ1-2; D may be TRBD1 (5 bases). Deletions cut 7 bases from V and 8 bases from J, with 14 bases between. The CDR3 has 12 amino acids. Germline loops: CDR1 MNHEY, CDR2 SVGEGT. The CDR3 spells CASTVQGYGYTF. Written as DNA, the CDR3 is TGTGCCAGCACCGTCCAGGGTTACGGCTACACCTTC.

This clonotype was recorded at least ten times. The genes are TRBV27 and TRBJ1-1; tentative D call: TRBD1 (6 bases). The V gene's germline CDR1 is MNHEY and CDR2 SMNVEV (reference sequence). V lost 6 bases, J lost 0 bases, and 8 bases lay in between. The CDR3 runs 13 residues. In nucleotides, the CDR3 is TGTGCCAGCAGGGGGGGCCTGAACACTGAAGCTTTCTTT. Its translation is CASRGGLNTEAFF.